This T cell receptor (beta chain) was observed in a study of human T cells and chemical hapten exposure. Regarding time point: patch test 1, 2 weeks after DPC sensitization. The treatment denotes: therapeutic diphenylcyclopropenone sensitization with weekly scalp DPC. Investigators collected blood before applying each patch test. A remark on this clonotype: The antigen remains undetermined.

MiXCR was run by TCRdb on the RACE reads, yielding one entry per CDR3 protein. The data show some 70,000 distinct CDR3 sequences, 25% to 40% seen once. CDR3 size: 15 residues. V dropped 1 base and J dropped 9; count of bases not matched to a gene: 8. Germline V gene lookup returns CDR1 LGHDT and CDR2 YNNKEL (reference sequence). Study observations and caveats: Sensitizing with DPC caused no change in TCRs above 1 in 1000 frequency.

The sample was whole blood, taken in connection with sensitization to the hapten diphenylcyclopropenone (DPC). The chain has TRBV3-1 and TRBJ2-4, with 8 bases identical to TRBD2. The TCR was taken from a man aged 40-55 years with alopecia areata. Some clones in this sample may be carry-over from other donors' samples. The CDR3 bases are TGTGCCAGCAGCCAAGGTCCAACCGGGACTAGCATTCAGTACTTC. It specifies CASSQGPTGTSIQYF.